The clone carrying this T cell receptor beta chain appeared a single time. V was pared by 3 bases and J by 0 bases, with 9 bases between. CDR1 is KGHSH and CDR2 is LQKENI in the germline V gene. The CDR3 sequence is 15 residues long. TCRdb's table, derived via immunoSEQ multiplex PCR, lists solely in-frame clones and lacks some. The sample has roughly 300,000 clones, 70% to 80% seen once. The sample comes from a study of cytotoxic CD8 clonotypes in ibrutinib-treated CLL. V gene TRBV18 combines with J gene TRBJ1-5, with D unclear. The material sequenced was PBMCs, taken at disease progression, from a patient treated with ibrutinib. This clonotype originated in a human donor with chronic lymphocytic leukemia. CDR3 nucleotide sequence: TGTGCCAGCTCACCGGCAACAGTTAGCAATCAGCCCCAGCATTTT. Protein sequence: CASSPATVSNQPQHF.